This paragraph reports one TCR beta chain. The CDR3 has 12 amino acids. Germline V gives CDR1 MDHEN, CDR2 SYDVKM. Trimming removed 3 bases at V and 8 bases at J, with 8 bases between. The record originates from a study of blood T cell repertoires in COVID-19. Study-level background: Some COVID-19 samples were acute and others convalescent; all came from the United States, Italy and Spain. Nucleic acid was either cDNA or gDNA, and it came from T cells, B-cell-depleted T cells, or PBMCs.

The table came from immunoSEQ multiplex PCR; TCRdb's copy has only in-frame clones and leaves some out. This table holds fewer than 350,000 clones, roughly 90% found once. The rearrangement joins TRBV28 to TRBJ2-1; maybe TRBD1 (5 bases). The sample consisted of peripheral blood. The sequence was collected from a woman in her 70s with COVID-19, enrolled during active disease. Here the CDR3 DNA reads TGTGCCAGCAGTTTCCCCAGGGATGAGCAGTTCTTC. Protein: CASSFPRDEQFF.